The clone carrying this T cell receptor beta chain was recorded many times. The antigen remains unidentified. Bulk libraries came from a prior protocol with listed TCR primers. MiXCR, applied by TCRdb to the PCR reads, yields one record per CDR3 protein. The table has tens of thousands of distinct CDR3 sequences, roughly 15% seen once; the top ten hold around 1%. This sample was taken from a study of molecular identifiers for immune sequencing clone quantification. Study as a whole: Replicate experiments divided RNA from approximately 22,000 or 94,000 naive CD8 cells into five parts and sequenced four.

Libraries from naive CD8 cells were generated from about 20,000 to 1,000,000 sorted cells (with 10%, 30% or 50% RNA). Study-wide results and caveats: Highly expanded clone sizes could end up underestimated if a barcode were shared by identical TCR molecules.

V dropped 7 bases and J dropped 4 bases, with 19 bases sitting between them. In germline, CDR1 is MNHNY, CDR2 SVGAGI (reference sequence). This CDR3 contains 15 residues. Sequencing was performed on naive CD8+ T cells from blood, with Jurkat cell RNA spiked in. The subset denotes: FACS-sorted CD8+CD4-CCR7+CD45RA+ naive T cells. The sequence derives from a human donor in good health. Some libraries in this study had Jurkat cell RNA spiked in. This chain connects TRBV6-6 to TRBJ1-2; no reliable D call. CDR3 sequence reads: CASNPAPGMSYGYTF. The CDR3 coding sequence is TGTGCCAGCAACCCTGCCCCGGGTATGAGCTATGGCTACACCTTC.